The next 28 T cell receptor beta chains were all read from a single sample in a study of shared clonotypes between healthy human individuals. The assay was immunoSEQ multiplex PCR, and TCRdb's table has in-frame clones only and misses some. The sample has about 330,000 clones, about nine tenths seen once. Sequences were obtained from memory CD8+ T cells sorted from blood. Subset meaning: CD45RO+ cells pooled with CCR7-negative TemRA cells. The receptors derive from a man aged 18 to 29 in good health.

This chain joins TRBV7-9 and TRBJ2-3; 8 bases map to TRBD2. The CDR3 runs 15 residues. CDR1 SEHNR and CDR2 FQNEAQ come from the germline V gene (reference sequence). J gave up 6 bases and V 1 base, and 6 bases lay outside the gene matches. In DNA form, the CDR3 reads TGTGCCAGCAGCTTAGGGACTAGCTATTGGGATACGCAGTATTTT. This codes for CASSLGTSYWDTQYF.

V usage is TRBV27 and J usage is TRBJ1-2; TRBD1 is a possible D gene (5 bases). Trimming left V 5 bases short and J 6 bases short, with 16 bases between. CDR1 MNHEY and CDR2 SMNVEV come from the germline V gene (reference sequence). This CDR3 contains 14 residues. The CDR3 reads CASSARGGFHGYTF. The CDR3 DNA reads TGTGCCAGCAGTGCCCGCGGGGGGTTCCATGGCTACACCTTC.

The chain employs TRBV7-6 and TRBJ1-1; D is unclear. Per the germline V gene, CDR1 is SGHVS and CDR2 is FNYEAQ. The V end was cut by 6 bases, the J end by 2 bases, with 10 bases between. This CDR3 spans 13 amino acids. The CDR3 DNA reads as TGTGCCAGCAGTGGCGATTTTAACACTGAAGCTTTCTTT. Protein product: CASSGDFNTEAFF.

V usage is TRBV18 and J usage is TRBJ1-5; D not resolved. Trimming removed 2 bases at V and 7 bases at J, with 18 bases between. Germline V gene sequence: CDR1 KGHSH, CDR2 LQKENI. The CDR3 runs to 16 residues. The CDR3 DNA follows: TGTGCCAGCTCACCAGCCGAACCAATAGGCAGGCAGCCCCAGCATTTT. Its protein product is CASSPAEPIGRQPQHF.

The chain has TRBV7-9 and TRBJ2-7; TRBD1 matches at 10 bases. The trim removed 4 bases at V and 5 bases at J, leaving 8 bases unmatched. CDR1 is SEHNR and CDR2 is FQNEAQ in the germline V gene (reference sequence). The CDR3 runs to 15 residues. CDR3 loop: CASSSPGQGSHEQYF. CDR3 sequence (DNA): TGTGCCAGCAGCTCTCCGGGACAGGGGTCCCACGAGCAGTACTTC.

The CDR3 region has the DNA TGTGCCAGCAGCGCCCGGGACACCTTTTACAATGAGCAGTTCTTC. Protein sequence: CASSARDTFYNEQFF. The V gene is TRBV7-8, the J gene TRBJ2-1, with a tentative D call TRBD1 (6 bases). The germline V gene encodes CDR1 SGHVS and CDR2 FQNEAQ. There are 15 residues in the CDR3. Trimming stripped 5 bases from V and 4 bases from J, with 15 bases between.

The chain employs TRBV27 and TRBJ2-7; perhaps TRBD1 as D (5 bases). Germline CDR1 and CDR2: MNHEY and SMNVEV (reference sequence). Deletions cut 10 bases from V and 2 bases from J, with 21 bases between. The CDR3 runs 15 residues. The CDR3 protein is CATRLDSHLPYEQYF. Written as DNA, the CDR3 is TGTGCCACCCGCCTAGACAGTCACTTACCCTACGAGCAGTACTTC.

The chain joins TRBV11-2 to TRBJ2-3; TRBD1 might be the D (5 bases). Between the trimmed V and J ends, which lost 5 bases and 3 bases, there was a span of 15 bases. Germline V CDR1 and CDR2: SGHAT, FQNNGV. CDR3 length: 15 residues. The CDR3 bases are TGTGCCAGCAGCCTCGGAGCAGGGTGGACAGATACGCAGTATTTT. Translating gives CASSLGAGWTDTQYF.

This rearrangement joins TRBV9 to TRBJ2-7; tentative D call: TRBD1 (5 bases). Germline CDR1 and CDR2: SGDLS and YYNGEE. V was trimmed by 5 bases and J by 1 base, leaving 10 bases between them. CDR3 length: 13 residues. The CDR3: CASRGQGSYEQYF. The CDR3, as DNA: TGTGCCAGCAGAGGCCAGGGATCCTACGAGCAGTACTTC.

This chain connects TRBV28 to TRBJ1-4; D is undetermined. Germline CDR1 and CDR2: MDHEN and SYDVKM. Trimming left V 5 bases short and J 6 bases short, with 10 bases between. The CDR3 is 13 amino acids. In DNA, the CDR3 is TGTGCCAGCAGTCCACCGGGGTATGAAAAACTGTTTTTT. It is translated as CASSPPGYEKLFF. Variable domain in full (rest from reference TRBV28 and TRBJ1-4): DVKVTQSSRYLVKRTGEKVFLECVQDMDHENMFWYRQDPGLGLRLIYFSYDVKMKEKGDIPEGYSVSREKKERFSLILESASTNQTSMYLCASSPPGYEKLFFGSGTQLSVL.

V gene TRBV7-2 combines with J gene TRBJ2-3, with 11 bases identical to TRBD2. V lost 4 bases to trimming and J lost 2 bases; unmatched junction nucleotides: 2. Germline V gives CDR1 SGHTA, CDR2 FQGNSA. The CDR3 contains 15 residues. Written as DNA, the CDR3 is TGTGCCAGCAGCTCGACTAGCGGGGACACAGATACGCAGTATTTT. Translating gives CASSSTSGDTDTQYF.

V gene TRBV11-2 combines with J gene TRBJ2-5, with unresolved D. CDR1 is SGHAT, CDR2 FQNNGV, per germline. Trimming shortened V by 1 base and J by 7 bases, and 4 bases separated the two germline ends. The CDR3 length is 11 residues. CDR3 sequence (DNA): TGTGCCAGCAGCTTAGCGGGGACCCAGTACTTC. Encoded protein: CASSLAGTQYF.

The chain recombines TRBV5-6 with TRBJ1-3; D gene unclear. The CDR3 has 15 residues. Trimming shortened V by 4 bases and J by 0 bases, and 11 bases separated the two germline ends. Looked up from germline, CDR1 is SGHDT and CDR2 is YYEEEE. CDR3 sequence: CASSLAPFSGNTIYF. CDR3 nucleotides: TGTGCCAGCAGCCTGGCCCCGTTCTCTGGAAACACCATATATTTT.

The CDR3 coding sequence is TGTGCCAGCAGCCTTGAGACGTTGGTCCGCGAGCAGTACTTC. Residues: CASSLETLVREQYF. The chain uses TRBV28 and TRBJ2-7; D is unresolved. The V and J ends lost 6 bases and 6 bases respectively, with 18 bases between them. In germline, CDR1 is MDHEN, CDR2 SYDVKM. The CDR3 extends over 14 amino acids.

The chain uses TRBV9 and TRBJ2-7; D gene unclear. This CDR3 has 14 residues. The germline V gene encodes CDR1 SGDLS and CDR2 YYNGEE. Trimming took off 4 bases at V and 2 bases at J, with 13 bases between the two ends. The CDR3 spells CASSPPRSAYEQYF. The DNA for the CDR3 is TGTGCCAGCAGCCCACCCCGCAGCGCCTACGAGCAGTACTTC.

The sample holds one count of this clone. The chain employs TRBV9 and TRBJ2-7; 7 bases align to TRBD2. Germline CDR1 is SGDLS and CDR2 is YYNGEE. V lost 0 bases to trimming and J lost 2 bases; unmatched junction nucleotides: 5. CDR3 size: 15 residues. CDR3 bases: TGTGCCAGCAGCGTAGCTCCTGGACTAGCCTACGAGCAGTACTTC. Its translation: CASSVAPGLAYEQYF.

The chain links TRBV18 to TRBJ1-6; possible D gene TRBD1, 5 bases. The germline V and J ends were trimmed by 0 bases and 8 bases, with 5 bases remaining between them. This CDR3 has 13 residues. Germline-derived CDR1 and CDR2 are KGHSH and LQKENI. The chain's CDR3 is CASSPPGDSPLHF. The CDR3 DNA reads as TGTGCCAGCTCACCACCAGGGGATTCACCCCTCCACTTT. The variable domain in full, completed from reference TRBV18 and TRBJ1-6, reads NAGVMQNPRHLVRRRGQEARLRCSPMKGHSHVYWYRQLPEEGLKFMVYLQKENIIDESGMPKERFSAEFPKEGPSILRIQQVVRGDSAAYFCASSPPGDSPLHFGNGTRLTVT.

This chain joins TRBV7-9 and TRBJ2-7; D not resolved. CDR1 is SEHNR and CDR2 is FQNEAQ in the germline V gene (reference sequence). V gave up 3 bases and J gave up 2 bases, with 8 bases separating them. This CDR3 has 13 residues. The CDR3 loop is CASSFSLTYEQYF. The CDR3 region has the DNA TGTGCCAGCAGCTTTAGCCTGACCTACGAGCAGTACTTC.

The chain couples TRBV19 to TRBJ1-1; 7 nucleotides align to TRBD1. The CDR3 length is 14 residues. Germline V gene data show CDR1 as LNHDA and CDR2 as SQIVND (reference sequence). The V and J ends lost 5 bases and 4 bases, in that order; junction bases with no gene match: 7. DNA of the CDR3: TGTGCCAGTAGTGTCCGACAGGGTGGCACTGAAGCTTTCTTT. Protein product: CASSVRQGGTEAFF.

The V gene is TRBV10-2, the J gene TRBJ2-7, with D possibly matching TRBD2 (6 bases). Germline V gene lookup returns CDR1 WSHSY and CDR2 SAAADI. The V end lost 8 bases, the J end lost 3 bases, and 14 bases lay between the germline ends. The CDR3 contains 13 residues. The CDR3 sequence: CASSGDGGYEQYF. CDR3 DNA sequence: TGCGCCAGCTCCGGGGACGGGGGCTACGAGCAGTACTTC.

The V gene is TRBV29-1, the J gene TRBJ2-3; weak D call: TRBD1 (5 bases). Between the trimmed V and J ends, which lost 4 bases and 1 base, there was a span of 9 bases. The V gene's germline CDR1 is SQVTM and CDR2 ANQGSEA. CDR3 length equals 13 residues. CDR3 nucleotides: TGCAGCGTTGGCGTCAGGGGCACAGATACGCAGTATTTT. Translated, it gives CSVGVRGTDTQYF.

The chain employs TRBV4-1 and TRBJ1-1; 10 nucleotides line up with TRBD1. V trimming: 4 bases; J trimming: 5 bases; junction bases outside the gene matches: 7. CDR1 is MGHRA, CDR2 YSYEKL, per germline. The CDR3 is made up of 15 amino acids. This CDR3 is CASSRGTGDRTEAFF. The CDR3 region has the DNA TGCGCCAGCAGCCGAGGGACAGGGGATCGAACTGAAGCTTTCTTT.

This clone has ten or more counts. The V gene is TRBV6-1, the J gene TRBJ2-7; D possibly matches TRBD1 or TRBD2 (5 bases each). The germline V gene encodes CDR1 MNHNS and CDR2 SASEGT. The CDR3 length is 14 residues. The V gene lost 6 bases and the J gene lost 4 bases, with 16 bases spanning the gap. The CDR3 nucleotides read TGTGCCAGCAGACCGGGACGTATCCCTTACGAGCAGTACTTC. It is translated as CASRPGRIPYEQYF.

This chain connects TRBV6-1 to TRBJ2-3; no definite D call. Looked up from germline, CDR1 is MNHNS and CDR2 is SASEGT. V dropped 2 bases and J dropped 4 bases, with 13 bases sitting between them. This CDR3 has 15 amino acids. CDR3 in amino acids: CASSERAYFADTQYF. The CDR3 DNA is TGTGCCAGCAGTGAAAGGGCTTATTTCGCAGATACGCAGTATTTT.

The chain joins TRBV28 to TRBJ2-3; 10 positions match TRBD2. CDR1 MDHEN and CDR2 SYDVKM come from the germline V gene. The CDR3 has 15 residues. V shed 8 bases and J 6 bases; nucleotides not matched to a gene: 11. As DNA, the CDR3 is TGTGCCAGCTCGCCCGGGACTAGCGTCTCTGATACGCAGTATTTT. Encoded protein: CASSPGTSVSDTQYF.

V usage is TRBV7-3 and J usage is TRBJ2-3; the D gene is possibly TRBD2 (5 bases). From germline, CDR1 is SGHTA and CDR2 FQGTGA. The CDR3 runs 14 residues. V shed 4 bases and J shed 0 bases, with 8 bases lying between them. This CDR3 is CASSSLASTDTQYF. CDR3 DNA sequence: TGTGCCAGCAGCTCCCTAGCTAGCACAGATACGCAGTATTTT.

The J gene is TRBJ1-5, the V gene TRBV6-5, with D perhaps TRBD1 (5 bases). V was cut by 10 bases and J by 3 bases, with 13 bases left in between. This CDR3 region has 13 residues. Looked up from germline, CDR1 is MNHEY and CDR2 is SVGAGI. In nucleotides, the CDR3 is TGTGCCACGGCCGGGGGATTCAATCAGCCCCAGCATTTT. It is translated as CATAGGFNQPQHF.

The chain employs TRBV7-9 and TRBJ2-1; TRBD2 aligns across 7 bases. Per germline, CDR1 SEHNR and CDR2 FQNEAQ (reference sequence). Unmatched junction bases numbered 8, after V lost 5 bases and J lost 4 bases. The CDR3 consists of 15 residues. DNA for the CDR3: TGTGCCAGCAGCCGACAAGCGGGAAGTTACAATGAGCAGTTCTTC. Protein sequence: CASSRQAGSYNEQFF.